The source of this TCR beta chain is a study of blood T cell repertoires in COVID-19. This table comes from immunoSEQ multiplex PCR, and its TCRdb copy is limited to in-frame clones, with some not included. The data hold 150,000 to 200,000 clones, with 84% observed a single time. This CDR3 contains 15 residues. The germline V gene has CDR1 MNHEY and CDR2 SVGAGI. Trimming pared 0 bases from V and 0 bases from J, leaving 5 bases between. Sequencing was done on a sample of PBMCs or T cells enriched from blood (not recorded which). This clonotype was sampled from a man aged 50-59 years who had recovered from COVID-19. The J gene is TRBJ1-4, the V gene TRBV6-5, with unresolved D. CDR3 coding DNA: TGTGCCAGCAGTTACTCCAGGACAACTAATGAAAAACTGTTTTTT. Residues: CASSYSRTTNEKLFF.